This is a list of T cell receptor beta chains from one sample in a study of cytomegalovirus exposure and HLA in healthy donors. Method: immunoSEQ multiplex PCR; TCRdb's copy keeps in-frame clones and lacks some. The repertoire has fewer than 250,000 clones, about 78% of them found once; the top ten carry less than 4.5%. The specimen sequenced was PBMCs. All receptors derive from a male donor in good health and CMV-seronegative. CDR3s include the opening cysteine and the closing phenylalanine or tryptophan. A D gene is named only where the DNA matches it firmly. Rows may omit the clone size; those that give it use once, few, many or a size class.

j_call clone_size v_call d_call cdr3_nt cdr3_aa
TRBJ2-7 - TRBV6-5 TRBD1 TGTGCCAGCACCGAACAGGGGTCCTACGAGCAGTACTTC CASTEQGSYEQYF
TRBJ1-1 - TRBV29-1 - TGCAGCGTTGAAGAGGACAGATCGAACACTGAAGCTTTCTTT CSVEEDRSNTEAFF
TRBJ2-1 once TRBV4-2 - TGTGCCAGCAGCCAAGAACCCTCGTTGAGCTCCTACAATGAGCAGTTCTTC CASSQEPSLSSYNEQFF
TRBJ1-3 - TRBV5-4 TRBD1 TGTGCCAGCAGCGCACAGGGGGTTACTGGAAACACCATATATTTT CASSAQGVTGNTIYF
TRBJ2-1 - TRBV7-9 TRBD2 TGTGCCAGCAGCCGGACTAGCGGGAGTCAGTATGAGCAGTTCTTC CASSRTSGSQYEQFF
TRBJ1-5 - TRBV19 TRBD1 TGTGCCAGTAGTACCAAACCAACCAACAGGGGGGGCAATCAGCCCCAGCATTTT CASSTKPTNRGGNQPQHF
TRBJ1-5 - TRBV28 TRBD1 TGTGCCAGCAGTTCCCCGGGCAGGGGGCACCAGCCCCAGCATTTT CASSSPGRGHQPQHF
TRBJ1-2 - TRBV5-1 TRBD1 TGCGCCAGCAGCTTGCGGACAGGGTACAATGGCTACACCTTC CASSLRTGYNGYTF
TRBJ2-7 few TRBV6-5 TRBD1 TGTGCCAGCAGTTACTCGGGACAGCACTACGAGCAGTACTTC CASSYSGQHYEQYF
TRBJ2-7 - TRBV4-1 TRBD2 TGCGCCAGCAGCCAAGACGGGGGGGCGGTGCGAGCGGAGCAGTACTTC CASSQDGGAVRAEQYF
TRBJ2-7 - TRBV7-6 - TGTGCCAGCAGCCATGGAGCCGGAGGGGTAAACTACGAGCAGTACTTC CASSHGAGGVNYEQYF
TRBJ1-2 - TRBV2 - TGTGCCAGCAGTGACCGGGGTCGGTATGGTGGCTACACCTTC CASSDRGRYGGYTF
TRBJ1-4 - TRBV4-2 TRBD1 TGTGCCAGCAGCCAAGGGACAGGGGGAAAAGAAAAACTGTTTTTT CASSQGTGGKEKLFF
TRBJ2-1 - TRBV4-1 - TGCGCCAGCAGCAAACCAGGAGGGGAGACTTACAATGAGCAGTTCTTC CASSKPGGETYNEQFF
TRBJ1-1 - TRBV23-1 TRBD1 TGCGCCAGCAGTCTTAGGACAGGATTAATGAACACTGAAGCTTTCTTT CASSLRTGLMNTEAFF
TRBJ1-2 - TRBV14 - TGTGCCAGCAGCCAAATGATCGCGCAAAACTATGGCTACACCTTC CASSQMIAQNYGYTF
TRBJ1-1 few TRBV5-4 TRBD1 TGTGCCAGCAGCTATCGCCCGGGACAGTTTGTGTACACTGAAGCTTTCTTT CASSYRPGQFVYTEAFF
TRBJ2-1 - TRBV15 - TGTGCCACCAGCAGTCTACTCGGGAGCCGTGAGCAGTTCTTC CATSSLLGSREQFF
TRBJ2-5 few TRBV29-1 - TGCAGCGGCCTCAGGGCTGAAGAGACCCAGTACTTC CSGLRAEETQYF
TRBJ2-7 few TRBV25-1 - TGTGCCAGCAGTGAAGGACAGTGGGGAAGGGAGCAGTACTTC CASSEGQWGREQYF
TRBJ2-5 - TRBV7-6 TRBD2 TGTGCCAGCAGCTTAGCCTCGGGAGGGGAGGAGCAGTACTTC CASSLASGGEEQYF
TRBJ2-5 - TRBV12-5 - TGTGCTAGTGGTTGGGGGGGCATGGAGACCCAGTACTTC CASGWGGMETQYF
TRBJ1-1 few TRBV19 - TGTGCCAGTAGTATTGGGGGGGTATGGACTGAAGCTTTCTTT CASSIGGVWTEAFF
TRBJ2-3 - TRBV5-1 - TGCGCCAGCAGCTTGGACGGGGTAGCAGCAGATACGCAGTATTTT CASSLDGVAADTQYF
TRBJ1-5 - TRBV10-3 - TGTGCCATCAGTGATCTGGGACTAAAAGGGGGACAGCCCCAGCATTTT CAISDLGLKGGQPQHF
TRBJ1-4 - TRBV30 TRBD1 TGTGCCTTACAGGGGAGGAATGAAAAACTGTTTTTT CALQGRNEKLFF
TRBJ1-5 - TRBV18 - TGTGCCAGCTCACCCGAACGGAATCAGCCCCAGCATTTT CASSPERNQPQHF
TRBJ2-7 once TRBV25-1 - TGTGCCAGCAGCGGCGGGACGTTAGAGCAGTACTTC CASSGGTLEQYF
TRBJ1-1 - TRBV5-6 - TGTGCCAGCAGTTTTAACCTGCCGGGACTGAAGACTGAAGCTTTCTTT CASSFNLPGLKTEAFF
TRBJ1-5 - TRBV10-2 TRBD1 TGCGCCAGCAGTGAGTCTGGGGACAGAAGACAGCCCCAGCATTTT CASSESGDRRQPQHF
TRBJ1-5 few TRBV10-3 - TGTGCCATCAGTGAAGGGGATCAGCCCCAGCATTTT CAISEGDQPQHF
TRBJ2-1 - TRBV5-6 TRBD2 TGTGCCAGCAGCTTGAGGACTAGCAGAGGCAATGAGCAGTTCTTC CASSLRTSRGNEQFF
TRBJ2-1 few TRBV4-1 TRBD2 TGCGCCAGCAGCCCCACTAGCGGGAGTGACAATGAGCAGTTCTTC CASSPTSGSDNEQFF
TRBJ2-7 - TRBV29-1 - TGCAGCGTTCACGGCGGGCCTGGCGAGCAGTACTTC CSVHGGPGEQYF
TRBJ1-3 - TRBV4-1 - TGCGCCAGCAGCCAACCACAGGGCTCTGGAAACACCATATATTTT CASSQPQGSGNTIYF
TRBJ2-7 - TRBV6-5 TRBD2 TGTGCCAGCAGCACGGGACTAGCAGTCTACGAGCAGTACTTC CASSTGLAVYEQYF
TRBJ1-1 - TRBV7-9 - TGTTCCAGCAGCTTAACTGGGCTCTCCTTT CSSSLTGLSF
TRBJ1-4 few TRBV5-5 - TGTGCCAGCAGCACCCGACAGAATGAAAAACTGTTTTTT CASSTRQNEKLFF
TRBJ2-2 - TRBV7-9 - TGTGCCAGCAGCGAAGGGGTCCAGTTCACCGGGGAGCTGTTTTTT CASSEGVQFTGELFF
TRBJ2-1 - TRBV9 TRBD2 TGTGCCAGCACCGAGGGACTAGCGTATAATGAGCAGTTCTTC CASTEGLAYNEQFF
TRBJ1-1 few TRBV5-4 - TGTGCCAGCAGCGCAAACCAAGTCCGCGCTGAAGCTTTCTTT CASSANQVRAEAFF
TRBJ2-2 - TRBV10-2 TRBD2 TGCGCCAGCAGGACTAGCGCCAACACCGGGGAGCTGTTTTTT CASRTSANTGELFF